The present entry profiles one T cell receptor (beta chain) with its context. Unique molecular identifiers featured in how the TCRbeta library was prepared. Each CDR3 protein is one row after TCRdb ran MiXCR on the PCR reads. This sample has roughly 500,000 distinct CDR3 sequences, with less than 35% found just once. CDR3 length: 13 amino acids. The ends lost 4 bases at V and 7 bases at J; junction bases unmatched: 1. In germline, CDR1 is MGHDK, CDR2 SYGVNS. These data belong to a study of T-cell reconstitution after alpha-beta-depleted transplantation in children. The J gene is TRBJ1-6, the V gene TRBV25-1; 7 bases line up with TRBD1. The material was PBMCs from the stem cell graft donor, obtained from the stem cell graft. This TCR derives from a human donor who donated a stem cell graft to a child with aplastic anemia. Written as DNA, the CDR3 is TGTGCCAGCAGTGTAGGGGGCAATTCACCCCTCCACTTT. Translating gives CASSVGGNSPLHF.